Following are 24 T cell receptor beta chains from one sample sequenced in a study of T cells in Graves' hyperthyroidism and ophthalmopathy. Authors of the study amplified TCR beta CDR3 regions from RNA transcripts. First-round RT-PCR of the TCR CDR3 relied on the HTBI primer set. TCRdb re-derived calls from the multiplex PCR reads in MiXCR, one entry per CDR3 protein. The data show some 550,000 distinct CDR3 sequences, 16% seen once. Sequenced input: blood. These receptors were collected from a woman aged 40 to 55 with Graves' ophthalmopathy.

This clonotype was seen a handful of times. V gene TRBV28 combines with J gene TRBJ1-1; a possible D gene is TRBD1 (6 bases). The CDR3 runs 15 residues. The V gene lost 5 bases and the J gene lost 7 bases, with 20 bases spanning the gap. Germline CDR1 reads MDHEN; CDR2 reads SYDVKM. CDR3 sequence reads: CASSPSTGFKFEAFF. The CDR3 coding sequence is TGTGCCAGCAGTCCCTCCACAGGGTTTAAATTTGAAGCTTTCTTT.

This clonotype was seen repeatedly, ten times or more. This CDR3 is CASSLTMGDTEAFF. Here the CDR3 DNA reads TGTGCCAGCAGCTTAACGATGGGAGACACTGAAGCTTTCTTT. The chain employs TRBV7-9 and TRBJ1-1, with D unresolved. The V end lost 2 bases, the J end lost 3 bases, and 10 bases lay between the germline ends. CDR1 is SEHNR and CDR2 is FQNEAQ in the germline V gene (reference sequence). The CDR3 contains 14 residues.

This clonotype was found a few times. The chain joins TRBV15 to TRBJ2-1; D unresolved. Germline V gene sequence: CDR1 LNHNV, CDR2 YYDKDF (reference sequence). This CDR3 has 15 residues. Trimming shortened V by 1 base and J by 0 bases, and 7 bases separated the two germline ends. CDR3 sequence (DNA): TGTGCCACCAGCAGAGCCAGGAGCTCCTACAATGAGCAGTTCTTC. The encoded protein is CATSRARSSYNEQFF.

In its sample, this clonotype was seen a few times. This may stem from a read error, because a much larger clone lies one nucleotide away. This rearrangement joins TRBV7-6 to TRBJ2-7; 7 bases are shared with TRBD1. This CDR3 contains 13 residues. CDR1 is SGHVS and CDR2 is FNYEAQ in the germline V gene. The trim removed 3 bases at V and 2 bases at J, leaving 1 base unmatched. The CDR3 DNA follows: TGTGCCAGCAGCTTCGACAGGGCCTACGAGCAGTACTTC. Protein: CASSFDRAYEQYF. Full variable domain (missing parts from reference TRBV7-6 and TRBJ2-7): GAGVSQSPRYKVTKRGQDVALRCDPISGHVSLYWYRQALGQGPEFLTYFNYEAQQDKSGLPNDRFSAERPEGSISTLTIQRTEQRDSAMYRCASSFDRAYEQYFGPGTRLTVT.

The rearrangement joins TRBV28 to TRBJ2-3, with 13 positions matching TRBD2. There are 18 residues in the CDR3. The J segment lost 0 bases and the V segment lost 6 bases, leaving 9 bases of the junction unmatched. CDR1 MDHEN and CDR2 SYDVKM come from the germline V gene. CDR3 in DNA: TGTGCCAGCAGCCTACGACTAGCGGGAGGTCTTAGCACAGATACGCAGTATTTT. It yields the protein CASSLRLAGGLSTDTQYF.

This clonotype turned up a few times. The rearrangement joins TRBV27 to TRBJ1-2, with 9 bases that match TRBD1. The V gene's germline CDR1 is MNHEY and CDR2 SMNVEV (reference sequence). Germline trimming cut 2 bases from V and 6 bases from J; bases unmatched to any gene: 7. The CDR3 is 15 amino acids. In nucleotides, the CDR3 is TGTGCCAGCAGTTTAACCCGGACAGGGGATAATGGCTACACCTTC. This gives the protein CASSLTRTGDNGYTF.

This clonotype was observed at least ten times. This sequence joins TRBV7-3 and TRBJ2-3, with D perhaps TRBD1 (6 bases). Germline V CDR1 and CDR2: SGHTA, FQGTGA. Trimming removed 3 bases from V and 3 bases from J, with 13 bases in between. This CDR3 is 15 amino acids long. CDR3 sequence: CASSLNRVGTDTQYF. The CDR3 coding sequence is TGTGCCAGCAGCTTGAACAGGGTTGGTACAGATACGCAGTATTTT.

About this clonotype itself: A clone one base away is much larger, so this may be a read error. The J gene is TRBJ2-7, the V gene TRBV18, with D tentatively TRBD2 (6 bases). Near its end, the DNA agrees better with TRBJ2-1, so the J call may be wrong. The CDR3 has 15 residues. The germline V gene has CDR1 KGHSH and CDR2 LQKENI. The CDR3 region is CASSAVRDFSYEQFF. The CDR3 bases are TGTGCCAGCTCAGCAGTTAGGGACTTCTCCTACGAGCAGTTCTTC.

This clonotype was detected ten times or more. V and J are TRBV30 and TRBJ1-2, with 7 bases that match TRBD1. There are 13 residues in the CDR3. J gave up 7 bases and V 0 bases, and 5 bases lay outside the gene matches. Per the germline V gene, CDR1 is GTSNPN and CDR2 is SVGIG (reference sequence). The CDR3 is CAWSVQGGLGYTF. Written as DNA, the CDR3 is TGTGCCTGGAGTGTTCAAGGGGGCCTTGGCTACACCTTC. Looking up the rest from reference TRBV30 and TRBJ1-2 gives the full variable domain: SQTIHQWPATLVQPVGSPLSLECTVEGTSNPNLYWYRQAAGRGLQLLFYSVGIGQISSEVPQNLSASRPQDRQFILSSKKLLLSDSGFYLCAWSVQGGLGYTFGSGTRLTVV.

This clonotype was seen at least ten times. The chain is built from TRBV3-1 and TRBJ2-2; D might be TRBD2 (6 bases). Germline V lookup: CDR1 LGHDT, CDR2 YNNKEL (reference sequence). The CDR3 contains 14 residues. With 6 bases removed from V and 7 bases from J, the gap between germline ends came to 15 bases. CDR3 residues: CASRLGGSNGELFF. The DNA for the CDR3 is TGTGCCAGCAGATTGGGAGGTTCGAACGGGGAGCTGTTTTTT.

This clonotype showed up many times. J is TRBJ2-1 and V is TRBV20-1; TRBD2 aligns across 14 bases. The V gene's germline CDR1 is DFQATT and CDR2 SNEGSKA (reference sequence). There are 19 residues in the CDR3. Losses at the gene ends were 0 bases for V and 0 bases for J; bases not matched to a gene: 7. The CDR3 loop is CSARDTGTSGSHSYNEQFF. The CDR3 nucleotides are TGCAGTGCTAGAGATACCGGGACTAGCGGGAGTCACTCCTACAATGAGCAGTTCTTC.

This clonotype was counted many times. The chain is built from TRBV28 and TRBJ2-7; TRBD2 aligns across 9 bases. V shed 6 bases, J shed 7 bases, and the junction held 10 bases outside the gene matches. Per germline, CDR1 MDHEN and CDR2 SYDVKM. The CDR3 loop spans 14 amino acids. The CDR3 is CASRRQAGGKEQYF. The CDR3 nucleotides read TGTGCCAGCAGACGGCAAGCGGGAGGTAAAGAGCAGTACTTC.

This chain connects TRBV20-1 to TRBJ2-5; 14 nucleotides align to TRBD2. Germline-derived CDR1 and CDR2 are DFQATT and SNEGSKA (reference sequence). J lost 2 bases, V lost 0 bases, and 8 bases had no gene match. The CDR3 has 18 amino acids. The CDR3 DNA follows: TGCAGTGCTAGAGATGGACTAGCGGGAGGCTTACGGCAAGAGACCCAGTACTTC. Amino acids: CSARDGLAGGLRQETQYF.

This clonotype was seen ten or more times. The chain joins TRBV7-9 to TRBJ1-1, with 8 bases that match TRBD1. V shed 4 bases, J shed 0 bases, and the junction held 10 bases outside the gene matches. This CDR3 contains 17 residues. CDR1 is SEHNR, CDR2 FQNEAQ, per germline (reference sequence). The CDR3 DNA reads TGTGCCAGCAGCTCGGTCGGGACAGGAAGGATGAACACTGAAGCTTTCTTT. It encodes CASSSVGTGRMNTEAFF.

In this sample, this clonotype turned up a few times. The CDR3 nucleotides are TGCAGCGTTGAAGGCAGGGGGGACAGGCTCACTGAAGCTTTCTTT. It codes for CSVEGRGDRLTEAFF. The rearrangement links TRBV29-1 to TRBJ1-1; 8 nucleotides agree with TRBD1. CDR1 and CDR2 from the germline V gene are SQVTM and ANQGSEA. V dropped 1 base and J dropped 4; count of bases not matched to a gene: 8. The CDR3 is made up of 15 amino acids.

The DNA of the CDR3 is TGCAGCGTCAGGACTAGCCCGAGGGACGAGCAGTACTTC. Translation: CSVRTSPRDEQYF. The chain joins TRBV29-1 to TRBJ2-7; 8 bases are a match to TRBD2. V shed 6 bases, J shed 5 bases, and the junction held 9 bases outside the gene matches. The germline V gene encodes CDR1 SQVTM and CDR2 ANQGSEA. This CDR3 region has 13 residues.

This clonotype came up a few times. This chain uses TRBV10-1 with TRBJ2-3; no definite D call. CDR1 and CDR2 (germline): WNHNN, SYGVQD (reference sequence). V dropped 0 bases and J dropped 8 bases, with 9 bases sitting between them. CDR3 length equals 13 residues. In nucleotides, the CDR3 is TGCGCCAGCAGTGAGTCCCGGTGGGGTACGCAGTATTTT. Amino acids: CASSESRWGTQYF.

Comment on this clonotype: This may arise from a read error, as a much more abundant clone is one base away. The rearrangement links TRBV28 to TRBJ2-2; D is ambiguous. Germline V gives CDR1 MDHEN, CDR2 SYDVKM. Deletions cut 6 bases from V and 7 bases from J, with 12 bases between. The CDR3 extends over 13 amino acids. As DNA, the CDR3 is TGTGCCAGCAGCTTACTCACGCTCGGGGAGCTGTTTTTT. It specifies CASSLLTLGELFF. Complete variable domain (other parts from reference TRBV28 and TRBJ2-2): DVKVTQSSRYLVKRTGEKVFLECVQDMDHENMFWYRQDPGLGLRLIYFSYDVKMKEKGDIPEGYSVSREKKERFSLILESASTNQTSMYLCASSLLTLGELFFGEGSRLTVL.

This clonotype occurred many times. The chain employs TRBV30 and TRBJ2-7; D is uncertain. Trimming pared 0 bases from V and 6 bases from J, leaving 12 bases between. CDR3 size: 13 residues. Germline V gives CDR1 GTSNPN, CDR2 SVGIG (reference sequence). Written as DNA, the CDR3 is TGTGCCTGGAGTGTTCACTCTGAGGCCGAGCAGTACTTC. Translation: CAWSVHSEAEQYF.

This clonotype has only a few counts. This chain links TRBV6-1 with TRBJ2-5; maybe TRBD1 (5 bases). Trimming shortened V by 11 bases and J by 6 bases, and 22 bases separated the two germline ends. CDR3 length: 14 residues. Germline CDR1 is MNHNS and CDR2 is SASEGT. CDR3 amino acids: CAVIGAGKTKTQYF. The DNA for the CDR3 is TGTGCCGTAATAGGGGCCGGCAAGACCAAGACCCAGTACTTC.

This clonotype was observed a few times. The chain combines TRBV5-4 with TRBJ2-3; 8 bases are shared with TRBD2. CDR1 and CDR2 (germline): SGHNT, YYREEE (reference sequence). The V segment lost 0 bases and the J segment 3 bases; nucleotides outside the gene matches: 9. The CDR3 has 17 residues. The CDR3 nucleotides are TGTGCCAGCAGCTTGGTTGGCGGGGGGCCCCCGACAGATACGCAGTATTTT. Translating it yields CASSLVGGGPPTDTQYF. The entire variable domain, with the rest obtained from reference TRBV5-4 and TRBJ2-3, is as follows: ETGVTQSPTHLIKTRGQQVTLRCSSQSGHNTVSWYQQALGQGPQFIFQYYREEENGRGNFPPRFSGLQFPNYSSELNVNALELDDSALYLCASSLVGGGPPTDTQYFGPGTRLTVL.

This clonotype was detected many times. V usage is TRBV18 and J usage is TRBJ1-1; possibly TRBD1 for D (5 bases). The V gene's germline CDR1 is KGHSH and CDR2 LQKENI. The V end lost 4 bases, the J end lost 4 bases, and 19 bases lay between the germline ends. This CDR3 comprises 16 residues. CDR3 sequence (DNA): TGTGCCAGCTCACGAATCGGCCAGGGAGGAAGCACTGAAGCTTTCTTT. Translating gives CASSRIGQGGSTEAFF.

In the case of this clonotype: The conserved phenylalanine or tryptophan is not found at the CDR3 terminus, so this likely reflects a read error. This chain links TRBV12-3 or TRBV12-4 with TRBJ2-7; D tentatively fits TRBD1 or TRBD2 (5 bases each). V gave up 7 bases and J gave up 0 bases, with 13 bases separating them. This CDR3 is built from 14 residues. CDR3 region: CASTPGLSSYEQYL. The CDR3 DNA is TGTGCCAGCACCCCGGGGCTTAGCTCCTACGAGCAGTACCTC.

This clonotype was counted only a few times. CDR3 nucleotides: TGTGCCAGCAGCTTAACAGGGGTCTCTGGGGCCAACGTCCTGACTTTC. As protein: CASSLTGVSGANVLTF. The chain carries TRBV7-6 and TRBJ2-6, with 7 bases that match TRBD1. V shed 2 bases and J 0 bases; nucleotides not matched to a gene: 1. Looked up from germline, CDR1 is SGHVS and CDR2 is FNYEAQ. This CDR3 has 16 amino acids.